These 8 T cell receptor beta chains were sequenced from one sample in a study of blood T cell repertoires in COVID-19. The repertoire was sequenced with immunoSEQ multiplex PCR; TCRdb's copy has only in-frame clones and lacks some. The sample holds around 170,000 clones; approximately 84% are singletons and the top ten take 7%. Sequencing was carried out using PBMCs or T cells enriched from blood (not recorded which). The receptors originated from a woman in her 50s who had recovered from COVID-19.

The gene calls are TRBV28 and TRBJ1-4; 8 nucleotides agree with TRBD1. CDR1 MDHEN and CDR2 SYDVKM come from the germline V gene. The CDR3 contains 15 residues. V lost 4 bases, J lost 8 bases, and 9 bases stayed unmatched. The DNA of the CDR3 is TGTGCCAGCAGTTCTTCCGACAGGGGTAGAGAAAAACTGTTTTTT. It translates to CASSSSDRGREKLFF.

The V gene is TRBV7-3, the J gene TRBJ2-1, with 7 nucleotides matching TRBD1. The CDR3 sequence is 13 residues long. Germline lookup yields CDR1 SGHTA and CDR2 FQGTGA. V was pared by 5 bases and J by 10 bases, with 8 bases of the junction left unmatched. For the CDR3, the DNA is TGTGCCAGCAGCGACCGACAGGGACGCGAGCAGTTCTTC. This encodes CASSDRQGREQFF.

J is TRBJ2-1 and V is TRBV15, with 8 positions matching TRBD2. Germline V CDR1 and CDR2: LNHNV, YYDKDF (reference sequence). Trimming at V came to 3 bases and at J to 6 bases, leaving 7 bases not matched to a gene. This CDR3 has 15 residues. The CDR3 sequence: CATSSLAGLGNEQFF. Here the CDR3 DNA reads TGTGCCACCAGCAGCTTAGCGGGACTGGGCAATGAGCAGTTCTTC.

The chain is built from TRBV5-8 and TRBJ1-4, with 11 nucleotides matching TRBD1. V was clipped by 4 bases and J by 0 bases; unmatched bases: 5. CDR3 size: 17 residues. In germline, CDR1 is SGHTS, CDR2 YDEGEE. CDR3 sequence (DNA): TGTGCCAGCAGCCGGGACAGGGGGGGACCAACTAATGAAAAACTGTTTTTT. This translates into CASSRDRGGPTNEKLFF.

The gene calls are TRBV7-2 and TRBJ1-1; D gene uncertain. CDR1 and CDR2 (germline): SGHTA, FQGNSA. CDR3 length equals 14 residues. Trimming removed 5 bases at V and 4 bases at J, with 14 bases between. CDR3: CASSLGRSGTEAFF. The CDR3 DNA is TGTGCCAGCAGCCTAGGGAGGAGCGGCACTGAAGCTTTCTTT.

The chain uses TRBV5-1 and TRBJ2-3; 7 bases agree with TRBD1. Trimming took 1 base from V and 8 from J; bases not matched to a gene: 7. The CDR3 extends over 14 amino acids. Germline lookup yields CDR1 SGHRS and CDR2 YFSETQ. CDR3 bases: TGCGCCAGCAGCTTGCAGGGGGAACGGGGTACGCAGTATTTT. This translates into CASSLQGERGTQYF.

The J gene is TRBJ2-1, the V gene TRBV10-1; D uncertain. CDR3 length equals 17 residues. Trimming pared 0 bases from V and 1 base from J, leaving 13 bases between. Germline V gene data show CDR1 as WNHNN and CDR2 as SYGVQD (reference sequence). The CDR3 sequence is CASSESRRRLSYNEQFF. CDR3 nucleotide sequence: TGCGCCAGCAGTGAGTCGAGAAGGCGGCTATCCTACAATGAGCAGTTCTTC.

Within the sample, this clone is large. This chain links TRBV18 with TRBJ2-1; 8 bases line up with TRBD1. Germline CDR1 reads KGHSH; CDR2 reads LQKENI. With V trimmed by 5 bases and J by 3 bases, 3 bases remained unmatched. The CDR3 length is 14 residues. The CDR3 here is CASSRTGYYNEQFF. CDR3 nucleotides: TGTGCCAGCTCAAGGACAGGGTACTACAATGAGCAGTTCTTC.